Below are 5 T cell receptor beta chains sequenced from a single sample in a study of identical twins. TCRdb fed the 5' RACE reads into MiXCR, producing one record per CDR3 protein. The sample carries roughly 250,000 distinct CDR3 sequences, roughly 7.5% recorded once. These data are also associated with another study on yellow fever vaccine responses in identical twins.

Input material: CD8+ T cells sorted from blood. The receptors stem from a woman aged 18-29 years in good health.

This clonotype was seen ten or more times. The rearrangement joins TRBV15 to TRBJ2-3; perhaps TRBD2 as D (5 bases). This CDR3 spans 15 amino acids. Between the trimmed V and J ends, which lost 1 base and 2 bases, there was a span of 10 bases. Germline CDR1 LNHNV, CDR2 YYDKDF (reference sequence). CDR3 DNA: TGTGCCACCAGCAGAGGATCCGGGGACACAGATACGCAGTATTTT. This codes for CATSRGSGDTDTQYF.

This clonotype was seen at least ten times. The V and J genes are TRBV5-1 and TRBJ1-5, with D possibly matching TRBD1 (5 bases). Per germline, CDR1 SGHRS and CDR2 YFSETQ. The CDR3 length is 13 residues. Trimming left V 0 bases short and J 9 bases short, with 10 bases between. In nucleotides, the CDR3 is TGCGCCAGCAGCTTGGTTTCCGGGGCGCCCCAGCATTTT. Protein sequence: CASSLVSGAPQHF.

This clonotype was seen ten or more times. The CDR3 region is CAISSGSSYEQYF. For the CDR3, the DNA is TGTGCCATCTCTAGCGGGAGCTCCTACGAGCAGTACTTC. The chain recombines TRBV7-9 with TRBJ2-7; 10 nucleotides agree with TRBD2. This CDR3 has 13 residues. Germline V lookup: CDR1 SEHNR, CDR2 FQNEAQ (reference sequence). Trimming took 10 bases from V and 0 from J; bases not matched to a gene: 3.

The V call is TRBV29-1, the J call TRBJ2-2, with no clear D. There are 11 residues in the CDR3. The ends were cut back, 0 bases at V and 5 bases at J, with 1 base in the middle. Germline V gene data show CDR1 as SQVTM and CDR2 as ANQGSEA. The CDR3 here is CSVEETGELFF. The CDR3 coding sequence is TGCAGCGTTGAAGAAACCGGGGAGCTGTTTTTT.

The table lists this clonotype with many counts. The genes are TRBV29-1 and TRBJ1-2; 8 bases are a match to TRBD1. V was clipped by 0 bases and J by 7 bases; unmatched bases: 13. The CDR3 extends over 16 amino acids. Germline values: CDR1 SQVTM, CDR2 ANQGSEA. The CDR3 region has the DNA TGCAGCGTTGAAGATCTATACACCAGGGGGCGAAGTGGCTACACCTTC. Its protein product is CSVEDLYTRGRSGYTF.